This TCR beta chain was captured in a study of T cell responses to AZD1222 COVID-19 vaccine. Study-wide results and limits: Within unmutated variant regions lay the reported targets of nearly half of spike-specific TCRs. Baseline testing showed seropositivity in only 5 or 6 AZD1222 recipients. Repertoire sampling happened only post peak T cell response.

This table comes from immunoSEQ multiplex PCR, and its TCRdb copy is limited to in-frame clones, with some not included. The repertoire includes about 130,000 clones, roughly nine tenths of them detected once, and 1.5% to 2% sits in the top ten. This CDR3 spans 13 amino acids. Germline V gene data show CDR1 as LNHDA and CDR2 as SQIVND (reference sequence). V lost 3 bases, J lost 5 bases, and 11 bases lay in between. This clone occurred a few times. The antigen is unknown. V gene TRBV19 combines with J gene TRBJ2-7; tentatively, D is TRBD2 (5 bases). Sequencing was performed on peripheral blood, taken on day 0 of AZD1222 vaccination. This clonotype was sampled from an adult in good health. Written as DNA, the CDR3 is TGTGCCAGTAGTATGCGGGTCCTCGACGAGCAGTACTTC. This translates into CASSMRVLDEQYF.